This is a list of T cell receptor beta chains from one sample in a study of T cells after yellow fever vaccination. Using its own MiXCR run on the 5' RACE reads, TCRdb lists one record per CDR3 protein. Of a few hundred thousand distinct CDR3 sequences in the sample, less than 20% were seen once. Sequenced here: PBMCs, sampled less than 6 days after the first yellow fever vaccination. The receptor set was obtained from a man aged 18 to 35 who received the YFV17D yellow fever vaccine. The CDR3 runs from the conserved cysteine through the conserved F or W. The order of the fields is clone size, J gene, D gene, V gene, CDR3 DNA, CDR3 protein. The D gene is left open where the match is weak. The size field is filled for only some rows; it gives once, few, many or a size class.

>few|TRBJ2-1|NA|TRBV11-2
TGTGCCAGCAGCTTGATGTCTAATGAGCAGTTCTTC
CASSLMSNEQFF
>many|TRBJ2-5|TRBD1|TRBV4-1
TGCGCCAGCAGCCAAGATGGGGGGGACAGGGGGCAATCGGCCCAGTACTTC
CASSQDGGDRGQSAQYF
>NA|TRBJ1-2|NA|TRBV7-9
TGTGCCAGCAGCTTAGAAGGGAATGCAGCTAACTATGGCTACACCTTC
CASSLEGNAANYGYTF
>few|TRBJ2-1|TRBD2|TRBV7-9
TGTGCCAGCAGCTTAGAACTAGCGGGCTACAATGAGCAGTTCTTC
CASSLELAGYNEQFF
>few|TRBJ1-5|NA|TRBV4-1
TGCGCCAGCAGCCAGAGACGGAGCAATCAGCCCCAGCATTTT
CASSQRRSNQPQHF
>few|TRBJ2-4|TRBD1|TRBV5-1
TGCGCCAGCAGCATCTTAGGGACAGGGGTTGAGAACATTCAGTACTTC
CASSILGTGVENIQYF
>few|TRBJ2-5|NA|TRBV20-1
TGCAGTGCTAGATTCCCCGTGGGGAGGCAAGAGACCCAGTACTTC
CSARFPVGRQETQYF
>once|TRBJ1-6|NA|TRBV7-9
TGTGCCAGCAGCTTACGTATAAATTCACCCCTCCACTTT
CASSLRINSPLHF
>few|TRBJ2-7|NA|TRBV4-3
TGCGCCAGCAGCCAAGAACTTCTTAGCTTCCGGGTCCACGAGCAGTACTTC
CASSQELLSFRVHEQYF
>few|TRBJ2-1|TRBD2|TRBV13
TGTGCCAGCAGTTCTCGACTAGCGGGGGCGATAGGATACAATGAGCAGTTCTTC
CASSSRLAGAIGYNEQFF
>once|TRBJ2-1|NA|TRBV12-3/TRBV12-4
TGTGCCAGCAGTTTATTTTGGGGGTTGAGCTCCTACAATGAGCAGTTCTTC
CASSLFWGLSSYNEQFF
>few|TRBJ1-1|TRBD1|TRBV25-1
TGTGCCAGCACCCCACTGGACAGGGCGGACACTGAAGCTTTCTTT
CASTPLDRADTEAFF
>few|TRBJ2-2|TRBD2|TRBV29-1
TGCAGCGTCCGCACTAGCGGGGGGCTCCTGGGGGAGCTGTTTTTT
CSVRTSGGLLGELFF
>few|TRBJ2-7|TRBD1|TRBV3-1
TGTGCCAGCAGCCCCCCTGACAGGGGGTACGAGCAGTACTTC
CASSPPDRGYEQYF
>few|TRBJ1-2|NA|TRBV5-1
TGCGCCTCCCAGCCGGGCGGTGGGCATGGCTACACCTTC
CASQPGGGHGYTF
>few|TRBJ2-3|TRBD1|TRBV6-5
TGTGCCAGCAGTTACCTAGGACAGGTCACAGATACGCAGTATTTT
CASSYLGQVTDTQYF
>few|TRBJ2-1|NA|TRBV12-3/TRBV12-4
TGTGCCAGCAGTTCCGGGAGACGGGGGCCGAGCTCCTACAATGAGCAGTTCTTC
CASSSGRRGPSSYNEQFF
>NA|TRBJ1-4|NA|TRBV4-3
TGCGCCAGCAGCCAAGATACGGCAGGGAATGAAAAACTGTTTTTT
CASSQDTAGNEKLFF
>few|TRBJ2-3|TRBD2|TRBV5-4
TGTGCCAGCAGCCCTCGGGGGGGGCTCACAGATACGCAGTATTTT
CASSPRGGLTDTQYF
>few|TRBJ2-3|NA|TRBV4-2
TGTGCCAGCAGCCCGACTGGGGGAGGAGAGGCAGATACGCAGTATTTT
CASSPTGGGEADTQYF
>few|TRBJ2-2|TRBD2|TRBV6-2/TRBV6-3
TGTGCCAGCAGAAAGCTAGCGGGGTCCGGCATCCGGGAGCTGTTTTTT
CASRKLAGSGIRELFF
>few|TRBJ1-5|NA|TRBV6-2/TRBV6-3
TGTGCCAGCAGCCTTATGGGAGAGCAGCCCCAGCATTTT
CASSLMGEQPQHF
>few|TRBJ1-4|NA|TRBV20-1
TGCAGTGTCCGGGGAGAGAGGGGTGAAAAACTGTTTTTT
CSVRGERGEKLFF
>NA|TRBJ1-4|NA|TRBV7-2
TGTGCCAGCAGCCCCCTGAGGGGTACAACTAATGAAAAACTGTTTTTT
CASSPLRGTTNEKLFF
>NA|TRBJ2-2|NA|TRBV19
TGTGCCAGTAGTATTGGGGCCTTTACCACCGGGGAGCTGTTTTTT
CASSIGAFTTGELFF
>NA|TRBJ2-3|TRBD2|TRBV5-1
TGCGCCAGCAGCCGGACTAGCACCACAGATACGCAGTATTTT
CASSRTSTTDTQYF
>NA|TRBJ1-1|TRBD1|TRBV27
TGTGCCAGCAGTTTTTTCCAGGGGGCAGGGGAGGCTTTCTTT
CASSFFQGAGEAFF
>NA|TRBJ2-1|NA|TRBV5-1
TGCGCCAGCGAGGACCCCCAACACCCGTACAATGAGCAGTTCTTC
CASEDPQHPYNEQFF
>NA|TRBJ2-3|NA|TRBV5-4
TGTGCCAGCAGCTCGGACCCCAGGAAGACTAGCACAGATACGCAGTATTTT
CASSSDPRKTSTDTQYF
>NA|TRBJ2-3|TRBD1|TRBV11-2
TGTGCCAGCAGCCGCCTTCCCGAAGGGGGCATTTGGAATACGCAGTATTTT
CASSRLPEGGIWNTQYF
>NA|TRBJ2-3|TRBD2|TRBV9
TGTGCCAGCAGCGTAGAGAGCGGGGGAAGCACAGATACGCAGTATTTT
CASSVESGGSTDTQYF
>NA|TRBJ1-1|NA|TRBV4-1
TGCGCCAGCAGCCAAGTCCTCGACAGGATGAGGACTGAAGCTTTCTTT
CASSQVLDRMRTEAFF
>once|TRBJ1-5|NA|TRBV5-1
TGCGCCAGCAGCCTGAGGCCCCAGCATTTT
CASSLRPQHF
>many|TRBJ2-1|TRBD2|TRBV14
TGTGCCAGCAGCCGAGGGTTACTAGCGGGGGCCAATGAGCAGTTCTTC
CASSRGLLAGANEQFF
>few|TRBJ2-7|NA|TRBV4-2
TGTGCCAGCAGCCAAGAGGAAAGACAAGCCTACGAGCAGTACTTC
CASSQEERQAYEQYF
>many|TRBJ2-3|TRBD1|TRBV6-1
TGTGCCAGCCGCGACAGGGGGCTTCGCACAGATACGCAGTATTTT
CASRDRGLRTDTQYF
>few|TRBJ2-7|TRBD1|TRBV5-1
TGCGCCAGCTCTAGGACAGGGGCCCAATACGAGCAGTACTTC
CASSRTGAQYEQYF
>NA|TRBJ1-6|NA|TRBV7-6
TGTGCCAGCAGCCCTTCGACAGTAAATAATTCACCCCTCCACTTT
CASSPSTVNNSPLHF
>NA|TRBJ2-1|NA|TRBV5-1
TGCGCCAGCAGCCTGGGCGAGGGGGGGCCGTACAATGAGCAGTTCTTC
CASSLGEGGPYNEQFF